This passage covers 7 T cell receptor beta chains from one sample sequenced in a study of post-analysis software for immune sequencing data. Regarding the study as a whole: TRBV5-6, TRBV5-1 and TRBV20-1 belonged to a set of about five TRBV segments that were more frequent in patients than controls.

Unique molecular identifiers tagged the TCR beta cDNA libraries. One entry per CDR3 protein, called by TCRdb with MiXCR from the PCR reads. Of hundreds of thousands of distinct CDR3 sequences in the sample, roughly 45% were seen once. Their antigen targets remain unknown. The sample comprised blood. All receptors come from a girl aged 10 to 17 with multiple sclerosis.

This clonotype was found many times. The rearrangement uses TRBV10-3 and TRBJ2-7, with unresolved D. Between the trimmed V and J ends, which lost 10 bases and 0 bases, there was a span of 16 bases. The length of the CDR3 is 14 residues. The germline V gene has CDR1 ENHRY and CDR2 SYGVKD. In DNA form, the CDR3 reads TGTGCCACTTCTAATCAACTTCCCTCCTACGAGCAGTACTTC. It specifies CATSNQLPSYEQYF.

In its sample, this clonotype was seen a few times. V and J are TRBV12-3 or TRBV12-4 and TRBJ2-7; 7 bases fit TRBD1. J was trimmed by 2 bases and V by 2 bases; bases with no gene match: 6. CDR3 length: 15 amino acids. In DNA, the CDR3 is TGTGCCAGCAGTTTATTAGGGACAGATACCTACGAGCAGTACTTC. Its translation is CASSLLGTDTYEQYF.

Comments on this clonotype: The CDR3 does not end in the conserved phenylalanine or tryptophan, so this is likely a read error. The chain uses TRBV20-1 and TRBJ1-4; D perhaps matches TRBD1 (5 bases). The CDR3 totals 13 residues. Trimming removed 3 bases from V and 5 bases from J, with 10 bases in between. From germline, CDR1 is DFQATT and CDR2 SNEGSKA (reference sequence). The CDR3 bases are TGCAGTGCTAGGGGGCCTCTCAATGAAAAACTGTTTTGT. It yields the protein CSARGPLNEKLFC.

This clonotype has just a few counts. The chain uses TRBV29-1 and TRBJ2-7; TRBD1 might be the D (5 bases). Per the germline V gene, CDR1 is SQVTM and CDR2 is ANQGSEA. The CDR3 extends over 15 amino acids. Trimming pared 4 bases from V and 3 bases from J, leaving 19 bases between. CDR3 DNA: TGCAGCGTTGCGTTTTCAGTCAGGGATGTCTACGAGCAGTACTTC. Its protein is CSVAFSVRDVYEQYF.

This clonotype was seen a single time. The chain joins TRBV5-8 to TRBJ2-7, with TRBD1 matching over 9 bases. The V segment lost 3 bases and the J segment 6 bases; nucleotides outside the gene matches: 10. CDR1 is SGHTS, CDR2 YDEGEE, per germline. CDR3 length: 15 residues. The CDR3 region is CASSSEPGQGSEQYF. The CDR3 region has the DNA TGTGCCAGCAGCTCAGAACCGGGACAGGGAAGCGAGCAGTACTTC.

The chain is built from TRBV4-2 and TRBJ1-4; maybe TRBD1 (5 bases). The V and J ends lost 2 bases and 4 bases respectively, with 20 bases between them. Germline V gene lookup returns CDR1 LGHNA and CDR2 YNFKEQ. The length of the CDR3 is 18 residues. CDR3 nucleotides: TGTGCCAGCAGCCAAAGACAGCCGCCTACAGCGGTTAATGAAAAACTGTTTTTT. It encodes CASSQRQPPTAVNEKLFF.

The chain combines TRBV25-1 with TRBJ2-1, with unresolved D. Trimming pared 6 bases from V and 6 bases from J, leaving 18 bases between. This CDR3 comprises 15 residues. Germline CDR1 and CDR2: MGHDK and SYGVNS. The CDR3 loop is CASRHRRDSGNEQFF. The CDR3 coding sequence is TGTGCCAGCAGACACCGAAGGGATTCGGGCAATGAGCAGTTCTTC. The variable domain in full, completed from reference TRBV25-1 and TRBJ2-1, reads EADIYQTPRYLVIGTGKKITLECSQTMGHDKMYWYQQDPGMELHLIHYSYGVNSTEKGDLSSESTVSRIRTEHFPLTLESARPSHTSQYLCASRHRRDSGNEQFFGPGTRLTVL.